This T cell receptor beta chain appears in the sequencing data of a study of T cells in Graves' hyperthyroidism and ophthalmopathy. At the level of the study: At initial diagnosis, before any treatment had begun, peripheral blood was obtained.

V gave up 0 bases and J gave up 4 bases, with 9 bases separating them. This CDR3 is built from 14 residues. Germline CDR1 MNHEY, CDR2 SVGAGI. The blood specimen was taken at initial hyperthyroidism diagnosis, before any ophthalmopathy symptoms. In its sample, this clonotype was seen many times. What it binds is not known. Study-level points and caveats: Prediction of ophthalmopathy progression came a median around 7.1 months pre-onset. Clonotypes that were expanded in thyroid above 0.001 mostly appeared in blood too.

Regions amplified from RNA transcripts were the TCR beta CDR3 regions. HTBI primers were the set used in a first-round RT-PCR of the TCR CDR3. TCRdb ran MiXCR on the multiplex PCR reads and lists one entry per CDR3 protein. This repertoire shows around 340,000 distinct CDR3 sequences, approximately 17% found once; its top ten account for roughly 35%. Sequenced input: blood. The V gene is TRBV6-5, the J gene TRBJ2-5; no definite D call. The TCR comes from a woman in her twenties or thirties with Graves' hyperthyroidism that later progressed to Graves' ophthalmopathy. The CDR3 DNA reads TGTGCCAGCAGTTACTCCCGGTATCTAGAGACCCAGTACTTC. Translation: CASSYSRYLETQYF.